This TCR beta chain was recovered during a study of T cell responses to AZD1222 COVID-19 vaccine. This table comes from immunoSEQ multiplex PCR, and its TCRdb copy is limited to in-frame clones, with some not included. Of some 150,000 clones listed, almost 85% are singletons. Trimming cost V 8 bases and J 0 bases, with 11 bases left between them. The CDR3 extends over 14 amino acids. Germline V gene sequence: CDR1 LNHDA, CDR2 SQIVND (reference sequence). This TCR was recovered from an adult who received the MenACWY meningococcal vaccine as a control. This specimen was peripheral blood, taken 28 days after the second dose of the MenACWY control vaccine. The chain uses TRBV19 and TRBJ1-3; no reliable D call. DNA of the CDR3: TGTGCCAGTGGTCCGGCCGTCTCTGGAAACACCATATATTTT. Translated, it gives CASGPAVSGNTIYF.